This T cell receptor (beta chain) was recorded in a study of T cells after yellow fever vaccination. Findings and limits, study-wide: There was a small share of clonotypes that showed up in both the CD4 and CD8 compartments.

Germline-derived CDR1 and CDR2 are MDHEN and SYDVKM. CDR3 size: 16 residues. Trimming cost V 6 bases and J 6 bases, with 18 bases left between them. By 5'RACE template switching, TCR cDNA was produced, with a universal primer site and UMIs added in the process. TCRdb recomputed calls from the 5' RACE reads with MiXCR, one row per CDR3 protein. Among hundreds of thousands of distinct CDR3 sequences listed, 21% were seen once. There are a few counts of this clonotype. Its cognate antigen is unknown. The TCR was taken from a man aged 18 to 30 who received the YFV17D yellow fever vaccine. V usage is TRBV28 and J usage is TRBJ1-6; the D is unclear. The specimen comprised PBMCs, sampled roughly 20 days after the first yellow fever vaccination. The CDR3 DNA follows: TGTGCCAGCAGGTCTCCCGGAGAGGCCGCTAATTCACCCCTCCACTTT. This gives the protein CASRSPGEAANSPLHF.